The present T cell receptor (beta chain) was sequenced within a study of T-cell reconstitution after alpha-beta-depleted transplantation in children. The CDR3 sequence is 16 residues long. The germline V gene has CDR1 MDHEN and CDR2 SYDVKM. Trimming removed 1 base from V and 3 bases from J; junction bases left unmatched: 8. This clonotype was counted only a few times. Its antigen is currently unknown. Study results and caveats: Newly made T cells mostly supplied T-cell counts and diversity one year after transplant. The study reportedly traced alpha-beta T cells about two months after transplant to several hundred expanded graft clones. Surviving recipient T cells and thymic progenitors accounted for the high day-60 TCRbeta diversity observed in some patients.

Preparing the TCRbeta library involved the use of unique molecular identifiers. MiXCR, run by TCRdb on the PCR reads, gives a single entry per CDR3 protein. Seen here are about 340,000 distinct CDR3 sequences, roughly 15% observed once, and the top ten hold around two fifths. The sequencing here drew on PBMCs, mostly from graft donor cells, taken 360 days after TCRalphabeta/CD19-depleted stem cell transplant. The chain employs TRBV28 and TRBJ2-7; 8 bases match TRBD1. This receptor was identified in a male patient aged 2-9 years who had a stem cell transplant for acute lymphoblastic leukemia, so the T cells may come from the graft donor. For the CDR3, the DNA is TGTGCCAGCAGTTTATTGCAGGGGGCGCATATCTACGAGCAGTACTTC. Protein sequence: CASSLLQGAHIYEQYF.